This is a list of T cell receptor beta chains from one sample in a study of identical twins. MiXCR, applied by TCRdb to the 5' RACE reads, yields one record per CDR3 protein. Among some 500,000 distinct CDR3 sequences, roughly 9.9% were seen once, and the ten largest hold around 3%. The sample also formed part of further work on yellow fever vaccine responses in identical twins.

The specimen was PBMCs. The receptors derive from a woman younger than 35 in good health. The CDR3 runs from the conserved cysteine through the conserved F or W. A D gene is named only where the DNA matches it firmly. Expanded clones get a size class; other rows say once, few or many, or leave the size out.

J gene	clone size	V gene	D gene	CDR3 DNA	CDR3 protein
TRBJ2-1	-	TRBV7-9	-	TGTGCCAGCAGCTCCGTGGGTGAGCAGTTCTTC	CASSSVGEQFF
TRBJ2-3	-	TRBV7-2	-	TGTGCCAGCAGTCCTATCGTAGCTACAGATACGCAGTATTTT	CASSPIVATDTQYF
TRBJ2-3	few	TRBV6-1	-	TGTGCCATAACCCTTAATACCGGGACCGATACGCAGTATTTT	CAITLNTGTDTQYF
TRBJ1-5	-	TRBV3-1	-	TGTGCCAGCAGCCAAGGCCAGCTGAGCAATCAGCCCCAGCATTTT	CASSQGQLSNQPQHF
TRBJ2-5	-	TRBV20-1	-	TGCAGTGCTAGAGATCCCAAGGGGCTGGGGACCCAGTACTTC	CSARDPKGLGTQYF
TRBJ2-7	-	TRBV5-1	-	TGCGCCAGCAGCTTGAGGCGGGACCTATACGAGCAGTACTTC	CASSLRRDLYEQYF
TRBJ2-1	few	TRBV12-3/TRBV12-4	TRBD2	TGTGCCAGCAGAGACCCTAGCGGGAGGAATTACAATGAGCAGTTCTTC	CASRDPSGRNYNEQFF
TRBJ2-3	many	TRBV5-1	TRBD2	TGCGCCAGCAGCTATCTAGCGGATGGGGCAGATACGCAGTATTTT	CASSYLADGADTQYF
TRBJ2-3	-	TRBV7-2	-	TGTGCCAGCAGCTTTGCCACAGATACGCAGTATTTT	CASSFATDTQYF
TRBJ1-5	-	TRBV9	TRBD1	TGTGCCAGCAGCGTAGACGGGACAGGGGACCAGCCCCAGCATTTT	CASSVDGTGDQPQHF
TRBJ2-7	few	TRBV7-9	-	TGTGCCAGCAGCCTCCCTGGGGGGATCTACGAGCAGTACTTC	CASSLPGGIYEQYF
TRBJ2-2	few	TRBV12-3/TRBV12-4	TRBD2	TGTGCCAGCAAACCGGGACTAGCTTATAGGGACACCGGGGAGCTGTTTTTT	CASKPGLAYRDTGELFF
TRBJ2-5	many	TRBV5-1	TRBD2	TGCGCCAGCAGCTTGGGGGTAGCGGGAGCTATACAAGAGACCCAGTACTTC	CASSLGVAGAIQETQYF
TRBJ1-5	-	TRBV5-1	TRBD1	TGCGCCAGCAGCTTGACGACAGGGTCCGATCAGCCCCAGCATTTT	CASSLTTGSDQPQHF
TRBJ2-5	few	TRBV19	-	TGTGCCAGTAGTATAGGCGGAGAGACCCAGTACTTC	CASSIGGETQYF
TRBJ2-7	few	TRBV20-1	-	TGCAGTGCTAGGGGGCCGGGCGGGATCTACGAGCAGTACTTC	CSARGPGGIYEQYF
TRBJ2-3	many	TRBV12-3/TRBV12-4	-	TGTGCCAGCAGTTTAAATTCGAAACAAACAGATACGCAGTATTTT	CASSLNSKQTDTQYF
TRBJ2-7	-	TRBV5-1	-	TGCGCCAGCAGCTTGGCGGTTTCCGGGGGTACCTACGAGCAGTACTTC	CASSLAVSGGTYEQYF
TRBJ2-7	many	TRBV2	TRBD2	TGTGCCAGCAGTGGGGAGGGAGAGCAGTACTTC	CASSGEGEQYF
TRBJ2-7	once	TRBV3-1	TRBD2	TGTGCCAGCAGCCAAGTGCTGGGGACTAGGTTCAGGACCTACGAGCAGTACTTC	CASSQVLGTRFRTYEQYF
TRBJ2-3	many	TRBV4-2	-	TGTGCCAGCAGCCAATTGAGCACAGATACGCAGTATTTT	CASSQLSTDTQYF
TRBJ2-5	few	TRBV7-9	-	TGTGCCAGCAACCCCGAGGGGCGGAGAGAGACCCAGTACTTC	CASNPEGRRETQYF
TRBJ2-2	many	TRBV20-1	-	TGCAGTGCTAGGGACTTACTTAACACCGGGGAGCTGTTTTTT	CSARDLLNTGELFF
TRBJ2-1	-	TRBV5-5	-	TGTGCCAGCAGCTTGGCAGCAACAAGCTCCTACAATGAGCAGTTCTTC	CASSLAATSSYNEQFF
TRBJ2-3	many	TRBV11-2	TRBD2	TGTGCCAGCAGCTCTAGCGGCCCACCGAAAGATACGCAGTATTTT	CASSSSGPPKDTQYF
TRBJ2-5	-	TRBV2	-	TGTGCCAGCAGACCCCTGCAGATCCAAGAGACCCAGTACTTC	CASRPLQIQETQYF
TRBJ2-7	-	TRBV14	-	TGTGCCAGCAGCCAAGTTTTTTCAGGGGACCAGCAGTACTTC	CASSQVFSGDQQYF
TRBJ2-7	-	TRBV20-1	TRBD2	TGCTGTGCCGAGGGGACTAGCGGAGACGCCTACGAGCAGTACTTC	CCAEGTSGDAYEQYF
TRBJ2-3	-	TRBV7-2	-	TGTGCCAGCAGCTCGCCACACACCGGGGATACGCAGTATTTT	CASSSPHTGDTQYF
TRBJ1-2	many	TRBV20-1	-	TGCAGTGCTAGACGGTTTAATGGGGCCACCTATGGCTACACCTTC	CSARRFNGATYGYTF
TRBJ2-3	-	TRBV5-4	-	TGTGCCAGCAGCTCGGATCCAGGCACAGATACGCAGTATTTT	CASSSDPGTDTQYF
TRBJ2-2	-	TRBV11-2	TRBD1	TGTGCCAGCAGCCTAACAGGGGGAAAACGGTCCGGGGAGCTGTTTTTT	CASSLTGGKRSGELFF
TRBJ2-6	many	TRBV5-1	-	TGCGCCAGCAGCATAATCAGCTCTGGGGCCAACGTCCTGACTTTC	CASSIISSGANVLTF
TRBJ2-1	many	TRBV5-1	-	TGCGCCAGCAGCGAAGACCAATGGGGTGAGCAGTTCTTC	CASSEDQWGEQFF
TRBJ2-5	many	TRBV12-3/TRBV12-4	-	TGTGCCAGCAGTGGGGGGGACATCTCGGAGACCCAGTACTTC	CASSGGDISETQYF
TRBJ2-1	-	TRBV20-1	-	TGCAGTGCTAGCGGGCGGGATGAGCAGTTCTTC	CSASGRDEQFF
TRBJ2-3	-	TRBV5-6	-	TGTGCCAGCAGCTTCGGCCCTGCCCACGATACGCAGTATTTT	CASSFGPAHDTQYF
TRBJ1-2	-	TRBV6-1	TRBD1	TGTGCCAGCAGTCAAGGACAGGGGTGGCGGGGCTACACCTTC	CASSQGQGWRGYTF
TRBJ2-5	few	TRBV5-1	-	TGCGCCAGCAGCGGGACGACTGGCGTTGGAGAGACCCAGTACTTC	CASSGTTGVGETQYF
TRBJ2-2	few	TRBV20-1	-	TGCAGTGCCCCAGAGGATCGTAACACCGGGGAGCTGTTTTTT	CSAPEDRNTGELFF
TRBJ2-2	many	TRBV7-2	-	TGTGCCAGCAGCTGGTTGAACACCGGGGAGCTGTTTTTT	CASSWLNTGELFF
TRBJ2-1	-	TRBV5-1	-	TGCGCCAGCAGCTTGGCAGCTAAGGGCTCCTACAATGAGCAGTTCTTC	CASSLAAKGSYNEQFF
TRBJ2-3	many	TRBV7-8	-	TGTGCCAGCAGCAACCCTTACTGGGGGAACCAACCAGATACGCAGTATTTT	CASSNPYWGNQPDTQYF
TRBJ1-5	-	TRBV28	-	TGTGCCAGCAGCAAATTACAGGGTGTCAATCAGCCCCAGCATTTT	CASSKLQGVNQPQHF
TRBJ1-1	-	TRBV20-1	-	TGCAGTGCTAGTGGAGGGTGGACCACTGAAGCTTTCTTT	CSASGGWTTEAFF
TRBJ1-5	-	TRBV6-5	-	TGTGCCAGCAGTTACTCCGGTTATGATCAGCCCCAGCATTTT	CASSYSGYDQPQHF
TRBJ2-5	-	TRBV20-1	TRBD2	TGCAGTGCCGCCCCTCGGGAGGGCCAAGAGACCCAGTACTTC	CSAAPREGQETQYF
TRBJ2-5	-	TRBV11-2	-	TGTGCCAGCAGCCCCCTCCGGGAGTGGCCCCAGTACTTC	CASSPLREWPQYF
TRBJ1-1	-	TRBV6-2/TRBV6-3	TRBD1	TGTGCCAGCAGTTACACGGACAGGGGGCGCGACACTGAAGCTTTCTTT	CASSYTDRGRDTEAFF
TRBJ1-6	few	TRBV4-2	-	TGTGCCAGCAGCCAAGTAACGGGTTCCTATAATTCACCCCTCCACTTT	CASSQVTGSYNSPLHF
TRBJ2-7	-	TRBV11-2	TRBD1	TGTGCCAGCAGCCCCGAGGGTTCACAGGGGTGGGAGCAGTACTTC	CASSPEGSQGWEQYF
TRBJ2-7	-	TRBV4-3	TRBD2	TGCGCCAGCAGCCAAAGGACTGCGGGAGACGTCACCTCCTACGAGCAGTACTTC	CASSQRTAGDVTSYEQYF
TRBJ1-5	-	TRBV5-6	TRBD1	TGTGCCAGCAGCTTGGCCGGACAGGCGCTAGGAGTGGACAATCAGCCCCAGCATTTT	CASSLAGQALGVDNQPQHF
TRBJ2-1	many	TRBV11-2	TRBD2	TGTGCCAGCAGCTTCCAGCCGGGACTAGCGGGGGGGATCGGAGACAATGAGCAGTTCTTC	CASSFQPGLAGGIGDNEQFF
TRBJ2-5	-	TRBV20-1	-	TGCAGTGCCTCAGGGTCCCACCAAGAGACCCAGTACTTC	CSASGSHQETQYF
TRBJ1-5	-	TRBV12-3/TRBV12-4	TRBD1	TGTGCCATCTCCCTAGAAGGGACAGGGAGGATATTACAGCCCCAGCATTTT	CAISLEGTGRILQPQHF
TRBJ2-7	many	TRBV10-3	TRBD1	TGTGCCATCAGTCAGGACAGGGGAATCTACGAGCAGTACTTC	CAISQDRGIYEQYF
TRBJ2-7	-	TRBV6-2/TRBV6-3	TRBD1	TGTGCCAGCAGTTACTCGCCATCTCCACGAAGACAGGGAGCTACCCGACCCTACGAGCAGTACTTC	CASSYSPSPRRQGATRPYEQYF
TRBJ2-6	-	TRBV20-1	TRBD1	TGCAGTGCTAGAACCGGGACAGGGGGCCGGAGGTCTGGGGCCAACGTCCTGACTTTC	CSARTGTGGRRSGANVLTF